The source of this T cell receptor (beta chain) is a study of T cell responses to AZD1222 COVID-19 vaccine. The table came from immunoSEQ multiplex PCR; TCRdb's copy has only in-frame clones and leaves some out. This table has around 150,000 clones, around 90% appearing once. The sequences come from peripheral blood, collected on day 0 of AZD1222 vaccination. This TCR came from an adult in good health.

CDR3 DNA sequence: TGCGCCAGCAGCCAAAATACAGGGGCCGGTGAAGCTTTCTTT. Its translation: CASSQNTGAGEAFF. The V and J genes are TRBV5-1 and TRBJ1-1; 7 bases match TRBD1. Germline CDR1 SGHRS, CDR2 YFSETQ. V was pared by 4 bases and J by 7 bases, with 10 bases of the junction left unmatched. This CDR3 has 14 residues.